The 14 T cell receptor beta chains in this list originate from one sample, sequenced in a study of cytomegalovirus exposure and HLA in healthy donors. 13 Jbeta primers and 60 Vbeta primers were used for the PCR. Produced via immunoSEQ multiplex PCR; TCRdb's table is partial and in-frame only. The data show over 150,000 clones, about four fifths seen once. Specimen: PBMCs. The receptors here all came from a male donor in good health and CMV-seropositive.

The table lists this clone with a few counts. As DNA, the CDR3 is TGTGCCAGCAGCTTAGTGGCGGGAGGGCCGTGGGAGACCCAGTACTTC. Translated: CASSLVAGGPWETQYF. The rearrangement links TRBV7-2 to TRBJ2-5; 9 nucleotides agree with TRBD2. The CDR3 runs to 16 residues. V lost 1 base to trimming and J lost 5 bases; unmatched junction nucleotides: 8. Per germline, CDR1 SGHTA and CDR2 FQGNSA.

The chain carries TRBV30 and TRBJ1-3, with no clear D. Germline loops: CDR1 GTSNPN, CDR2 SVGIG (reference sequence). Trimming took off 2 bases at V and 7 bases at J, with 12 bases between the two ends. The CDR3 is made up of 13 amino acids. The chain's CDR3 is CAWSTGSRNTIYF. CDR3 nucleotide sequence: TGTGCCTGGAGTACGGGGAGTCGGAACACCATATATTTT.

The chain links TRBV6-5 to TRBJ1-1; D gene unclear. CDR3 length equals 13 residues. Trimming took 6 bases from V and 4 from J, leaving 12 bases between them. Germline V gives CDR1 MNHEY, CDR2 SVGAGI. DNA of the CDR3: TGTGCCAGCAGCCCTCCAGCGGGCACTGAAGCTTTCTTT. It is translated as CASSPPAGTEAFF.

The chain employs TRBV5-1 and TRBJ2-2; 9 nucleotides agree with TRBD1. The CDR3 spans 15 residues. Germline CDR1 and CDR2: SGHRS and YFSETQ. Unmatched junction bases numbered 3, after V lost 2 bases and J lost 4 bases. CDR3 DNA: TGCGCCAGCAGCTTTACAGGGGGCGGCACCGGGGAGCTGTTTTTT. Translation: CASSFTGGGTGELFF.

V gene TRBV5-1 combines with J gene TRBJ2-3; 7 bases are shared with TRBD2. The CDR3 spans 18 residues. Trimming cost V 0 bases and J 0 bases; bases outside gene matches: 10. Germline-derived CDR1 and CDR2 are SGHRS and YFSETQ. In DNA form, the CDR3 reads TGCGCCAGCAGCTTGGGGGGACTATCGGTAACTAGCACAGATACGCAGTATTTT. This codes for CASSLGGLSVTSTDTQYF. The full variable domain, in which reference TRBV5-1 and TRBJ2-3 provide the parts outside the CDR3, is KAGVTQTPRYLIKTRGQQVTLSCSPISGHRSVSWYQQTPGQGLQFLFEYFSETQRNKGNFPGRFSGRQFSNSRSEMNVSTLELGDSALYLCASSLGGLSVTSTDTQYFGPGTRLTVL.

The CDR3 bases are TGCGCCAGCGGGACAGGGGTGGGCACTGAAGCTTTCTTT. Amino acid sequence: CASGTGVGTEAFF. The rearrangement uses TRBV5-1 and TRBJ1-1; 10 bases are shared with TRBD1. The CDR3 has 13 residues. Trimming took 7 bases from V and 4 from J; bases not matched to a gene: 4. Germline-derived CDR1 and CDR2 are SGHRS and YFSETQ.

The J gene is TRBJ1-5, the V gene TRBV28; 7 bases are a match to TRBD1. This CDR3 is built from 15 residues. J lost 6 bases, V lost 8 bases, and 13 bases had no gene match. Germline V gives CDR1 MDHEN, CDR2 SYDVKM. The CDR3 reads CASSKTRGMGQPQHF. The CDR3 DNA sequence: TGTGCCAGCTCGAAGACCAGGGGGATGGGTCAGCCCCAGCATTTT.

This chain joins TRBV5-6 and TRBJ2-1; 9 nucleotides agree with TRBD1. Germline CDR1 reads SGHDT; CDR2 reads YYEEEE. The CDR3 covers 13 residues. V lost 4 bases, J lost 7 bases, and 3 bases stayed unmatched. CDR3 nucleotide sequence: TGTGCCAGCAGCGAGGACAGGGGTAATGAGCAGTTCTTC. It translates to CASSEDRGNEQFF.

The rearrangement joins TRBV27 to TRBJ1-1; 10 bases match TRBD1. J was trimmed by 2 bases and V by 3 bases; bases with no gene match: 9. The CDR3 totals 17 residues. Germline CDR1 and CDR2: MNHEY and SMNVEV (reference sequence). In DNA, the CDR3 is TGTGCCAGCAGTTTTTATACCGGGACAGGGGTCAACACTGAAGCTTTCTTT. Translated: CASSFYTGTGVNTEAFF.

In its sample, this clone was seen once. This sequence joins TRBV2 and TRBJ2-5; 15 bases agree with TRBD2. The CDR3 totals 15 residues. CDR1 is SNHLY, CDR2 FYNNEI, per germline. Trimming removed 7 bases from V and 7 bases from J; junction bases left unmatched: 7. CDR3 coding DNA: TGTGCCAGCATGAGTGAGGGACTAGCGGGGGGGACCCAGTACTTC. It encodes CASMSEGLAGGTQYF.

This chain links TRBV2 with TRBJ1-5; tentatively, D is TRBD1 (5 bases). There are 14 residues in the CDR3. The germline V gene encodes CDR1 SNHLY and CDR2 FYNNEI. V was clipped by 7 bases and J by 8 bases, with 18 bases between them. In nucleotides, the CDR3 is TGTGCCAGCACTGACGGGCAGGGTGTGGAGCCCCAGCATTTT. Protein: CASTDGQGVEPQHF.

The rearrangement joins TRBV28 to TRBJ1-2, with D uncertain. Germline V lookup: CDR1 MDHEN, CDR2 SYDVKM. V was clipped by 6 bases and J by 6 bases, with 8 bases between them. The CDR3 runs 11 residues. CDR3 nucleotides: TGTGCCAGCAGGGCAGGCAATGGCTACACCTTC. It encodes CASRAGNGYTF.

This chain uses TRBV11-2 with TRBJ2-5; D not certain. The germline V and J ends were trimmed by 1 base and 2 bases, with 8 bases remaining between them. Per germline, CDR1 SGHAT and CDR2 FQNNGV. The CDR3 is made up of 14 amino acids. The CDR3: CASSLAGVQETQYF. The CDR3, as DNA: TGTGCCAGCAGCTTAGCGGGTGTTCAAGAGACCCAGTACTTC. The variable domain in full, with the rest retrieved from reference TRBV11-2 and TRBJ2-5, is EAGVAQSPRYKIIEKRQSVAFWCNPISGHATLYWYQQILGQGPKLLIQFQNNGVVDDSQLPKDRFSAERLKGVDSTLKIQPAKLEDSAVYLCASSLAGVQETQYFGPGTRLLVL.

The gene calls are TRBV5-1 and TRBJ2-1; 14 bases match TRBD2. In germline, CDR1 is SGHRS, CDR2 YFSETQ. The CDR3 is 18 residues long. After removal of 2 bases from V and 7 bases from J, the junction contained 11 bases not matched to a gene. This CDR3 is CASSFFRTSGRIRNEQFF. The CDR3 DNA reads TGCGCCAGCAGCTTCTTCCGGACTAGCGGGAGGATAAGGAATGAGCAGTTCTTC. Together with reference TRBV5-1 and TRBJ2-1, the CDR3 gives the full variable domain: KAGVTQTPRYLIKTRGQQVTLSCSPISGHRSVSWYQQTPGQGLQFLFEYFSETQRNKGNFPGRFSGRQFSNSRSEMNVSTLELGDSALYLCASSFFRTSGRIRNEQFFGPGTRLTVL.